Described below is a single T cell receptor (beta chain) sequence and its context. Germline CDR1 MDHEN, CDR2 SYDVKM. The CDR3 consists of 14 residues. V lost 5 bases and J lost 2; bases outside the gene matches: 2. Participant ages covered about 18 to 100 years across 24 US areas. The data stem from a study of blood T cell repertoires in COVID-19. About the research overall: The study drew acute and convalescent COVID-19 samples from the United States, Italy and Spain.

Clones were read by immunoSEQ multiplex PCR, and TCRdb kept only the in-frame ones, dropping some. The sample has 150,000 to 200,000 clones, more than 80% seen once; the top ten hold roughly 6%. This receptor was identified in a man between 40 and 49 years old who had recovered from COVID-19. The rearrangement links TRBV28 to TRBJ1-2; 10 bases agree with TRBD1. The sample consisted of PBMCs or T cells enriched from blood (not recorded which). CDR3 coding DNA: TGTGCCAGCAGTAAGGGACAGGGGAACTATGGCTACACCTTC. Translation gives CASSKGQGNYGYTF.